The entry below gives a single TCR beta chain sequence along with its context. Its specificity is not known. This entry comes from a study of cytomegalovirus exposure and HLA in healthy donors. Study-wide background: Tens of millions of unique TCRs from HLA-typed donors were held in an early release of data.

Findings and caveats of the study: As a later analysis revealed, the rate of TCR association differed by HLA locus, with DRB1 most and HLA-C fewest. TCR sequences were mostly rare, though some public TCRs occurred in many donors.

V gave up 0 bases and J gave up 3 bases; unmatched junction bases: 2. The CDR3 runs 14 residues. Germline values: CDR1 SGHKS, CDR2 YYEKEE (reference sequence). 60 Vbeta and 13 Jbeta primers were used in PCR. Generated by immunoSEQ multiplex PCR, the TCRdb table keeps only in-frame clones and is missing some. The table shows roughly 150,000 clones, with 68% occurring only once. The sample taken for sequencing was PBMCs. This clonotype was obtained from a man younger than 45 in good health and CMV-seropositive. The J gene is TRBJ2-7, the V gene TRBV5-5, with 8 bases fitting TRBD1. The CDR3 reads CASSLDTGGYEQYF. DNA of the CDR3: TGTGCCAGCAGCTTGGATACAGGGGGCTACGAGCAGTACTTC.